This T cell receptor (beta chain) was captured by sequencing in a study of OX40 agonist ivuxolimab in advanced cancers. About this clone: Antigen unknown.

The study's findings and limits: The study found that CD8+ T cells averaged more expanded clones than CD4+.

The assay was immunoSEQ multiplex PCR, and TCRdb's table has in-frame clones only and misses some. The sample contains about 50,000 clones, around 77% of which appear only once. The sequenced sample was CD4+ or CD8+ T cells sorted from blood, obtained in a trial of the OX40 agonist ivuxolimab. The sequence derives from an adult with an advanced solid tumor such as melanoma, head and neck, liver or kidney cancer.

CDR3 DNA sequence: TGTGCCATCAGTGAGTCAGGGGGAAGTGAAAAACTGTTTTTT. Translating it yields CAISESGGSEKLFF. The gene calls are TRBV10-3 and TRBJ1-4; D perhaps matches TRBD1 (6 bases). With 0 bases removed from V and 7 bases from J, the gap between germline ends came to 9 bases. This CDR3 is built from 14 residues. Germline loops: CDR1 ENHRY, CDR2 SYGVKD.